The 25 T cell receptor beta chains below were found in one sample sequenced in a study of high-grade serous ovarian cancer treatment subgroups. Some clones are missing from TCRdb's copy, which holds only in-frame ones; the method was immunoSEQ multiplex PCR. Among some 7,000 clones listed, roughly 79% were seen once. Tumor samples were taken before definitive surgery or chemotherapy. Sequencing input: tumor tissue. These receptors all come from a human donor with high-grade serous ovarian cancer.

This clone appeared once. This sequence joins TRBV10-3 and TRBJ2-3; a weak D match, TRBD1 (5 bases). The CDR3 runs to 14 residues. Germline V gene sequence: CDR1 ENHRY, CDR2 SYGVKD. The germline V and J ends were trimmed by 4 bases and 5 bases, with 13 bases remaining between them. Here the CDR3 reads CAISAVGDGDTQYF. For the CDR3, the DNA is TGTGCCATCAGTGCTGTAGGGGATGGAGATACGCAGTATTTT.

This clone showed up just a few times. This sequence joins TRBV4-1 and TRBJ1-5; 11 nucleotides agree with TRBD1. The CDR3 sequence is 15 residues long. Losses at the gene ends were 1 base for V and 6 bases for J; bases not matched to a gene: 2. Germline CDR1 MGHRA, CDR2 YSYEKL. CDR3: CASSQGGQGVQPQHF. The CDR3 bases are TGCGCCAGCAGCCAAGGGGGACAGGGGGTTCAGCCCCAGCATTTT.

The sample holds one count of this clone. The rearrangement uses TRBV9 and TRBJ1-1; D gene ambiguous. The V end was cut by 0 bases, the J end by 6 bases, with 9 bases between. The CDR3 length is 13 residues. CDR1 and CDR2 (germline): SGDLS, YYNGEE. The CDR3, as DNA: TGTGCCAGCAGCGTAGACGCCGCGCCTGAAGCTTTCTTT. It translates to CASSVDAAPEAFF. The whole variable domain, remainder taken from reference TRBV9 and TRBJ1-1, is DSGVTQTPKHLITATGQRVTLRCSPRSGDLSVYWYQQSLDQGLQFLIQYYNGEERAKGNILERFSAQQFPDLHSELNLSSLELGDSALYFCASSVDAAPEAFFGQGTRLTVV.

The chain employs TRBV11-3 and TRBJ2-3; the match to TRBD2 covers 8 bases. From germline, CDR1 is SGHNT and CDR2 YENEEA. CDR3 length: 16 residues. V lost 5 bases to trimming and J lost 5 bases; unmatched junction nucleotides: 12. DNA for the CDR3: TGTGCCAGCAGCGCGGGGGGAGGTAGCGTGGGAGATACGCAGTATTTT. It encodes CASSAGGGSVGDTQYF. The full variable domain, its missing parts supplied by reference TRBV11-3 and TRBJ2-3, is EAGVVQSPRYKIIEKKQPVAFWCNPISGHNTLYWYLQNLGQGPELLIRYENEEAVDDSQLPKDRFSAERLKGVDSTLKIQPAELGDSAVYLCASSAGGGSVGDTQYFGPGTRLTVL.

This clone was detected only a few times. This sequence joins TRBV30 and TRBJ1-5; D perhaps matches TRBD1 (5 bases). CDR3 length: 14 residues. Germline V lookup: CDR1 GTSNPN, CDR2 SVGIG (reference sequence). Trimming stripped 4 bases from V and 7 bases from J, with 17 bases between. The CDR3 loop is CAWKSQGARQPQHF. DNA for the CDR3: TGTGCCTGGAAATCCCAGGGTGCTAGGCAGCCCCAGCATTTT.

The chain uses TRBV7-9 and TRBJ1-2, with a weak D call TRBD1 (6 bases). The CDR3 covers 16 residues. V was pared by 1 base and J by 7 bases, with 19 bases between. CDR1 SEHNR and CDR2 FQNEAQ come from the germline V gene (reference sequence). This chain's CDR3 is CASSLEGRGDNRGYTF. CDR3 nucleotides: TGTGCCAGCAGCTTAGAGGGTCGGGGGGACAACCGTGGCTACACCTTC.

A few counts support this clone. The chain is built from TRBV29-1 and TRBJ1-4; D call uncertain. CDR1 and CDR2 from the germline V gene are SQVTM and ANQGSEA. Trimming took off 3 bases at V and 12 bases at J, with 14 bases between the two ends. There are 12 residues in the CDR3. The CDR3 reads CSVDSGYGELFF. CDR3 sequence (DNA): TGCAGCGTTGATTCGGGGTATGGGGAACTGTTTTTT.

The rearrangement links TRBV7-9 to TRBJ1-2, with D unclear. The CDR3 consists of 13 residues. Germline CDR1 reads SEHNR; CDR2 reads FQNEAQ (reference sequence). V was cut by 5 bases and J by 4 bases, with 11 bases left in between. The CDR3 DNA sequence: TGTGCCAGCAGCCCCGCGTGGGTCTATGGCTACACCTTC. This encodes CASSPAWVYGYTF.

The chain joins TRBV4-3 to TRBJ1-2; 8 bases are a match to TRBD1. Per germline, CDR1 LGHNA and CDR2 YSLEER. V lost 4 bases to trimming and J lost 8 bases; unmatched junction nucleotides: 12. The CDR3 contains 15 residues. This CDR3 reads CASSRLIQGAKGYTF. CDR3 nucleotide sequence: TGCGCCAGCAGCCGGCTCATTCAGGGGGCTAAGGGCTACACCTTC.

The J gene is TRBJ2-3, the V gene TRBV11-2, with TRBD1 matching 10 bases. CDR1 is SGHAT and CDR2 is FQNNGV in the germline V gene. Trimming removed 3 bases from V and 4 bases from J; junction bases left unmatched: 1. This CDR3 contains 14 residues. The CDR3 loop is CASSFGTGADTQYF. The CDR3 DNA reads as TGTGCCAGCAGCTTCGGGACAGGGGCAGATACGCAGTATTTT.

This clone was recorded a few times. The chain recombines TRBV6-1 with TRBJ2-7; 7 bases align to TRBD2. Germline V lookup: CDR1 MNHNS, CDR2 SASEGT. The CDR3 contains 14 residues. Losses at the gene ends were 5 bases for V and 2 bases for J; bases not matched to a gene: 6. The CDR3 DNA is TGTGCCAGCAGTAAGGGAGGGGACGCCTACGAGCAGTACTTC. This codes for CASSKGGDAYEQYF.

This clone showed up just once. The CDR3 loop is CASSQDNRGGFYNEQFF. The CDR3 DNA reads as TGCGCCAGCAGCCAAGATAATAGGGGGGGCTTCTACAATGAGCAGTTCTTC. The rearrangement links TRBV4-1 to TRBJ2-1; possible D gene TRBD2, 7 bases. Germline V CDR1 and CDR2: MGHRA, YSYEKL. The CDR3 consists of 17 residues. V gave up 0 bases and J gave up 3 bases, with 15 bases separating them.

V gene TRBV5-1 combines with J gene TRBJ2-7, with 7 bases lining up with TRBD1. V lost 0 bases and J lost 3; bases outside the gene matches: 6. Germline CDR1 SGHRS, CDR2 YFSETQ. The CDR3 contains 15 residues. CDR3 region: CASSLEGQSFYEQYF. For the CDR3, the DNA is TGCGCCAGCAGCTTGGAGGGACAGAGTTTCTACGAGCAGTACTTC.

The CDR3 sequence: CASSQMTNAGETQYF. The CDR3, as DNA: TGTGCCAGCAGTCAAATGACAAATGCGGGAGAGACCCAGTACTTC. The chain carries TRBV2 and TRBJ2-5; D is perhaps TRBD2 (5 bases). This CDR3 is 15 amino acids long. Germline CDR1 reads SNHLY; CDR2 reads FYNNEI. V was trimmed by 5 bases and J by 4 bases, leaving 17 bases between them.

The rearrangement uses TRBV7-2 and TRBJ1-2; a weak D match, TRBD1 (5 bases). The germline V and J ends were trimmed by 3 bases and 2 bases, with 10 bases remaining between them. This CDR3 is built from 14 residues. Per germline, CDR1 SGHTA and CDR2 FQGNSA. The CDR3 loop is CASSFATANYGYTF. The CDR3 coding sequence is TGTGCCAGCAGCTTCGCGACAGCGAACTATGGCTACACCTTC.

This clone appeared once. The gene calls are TRBV18 and TRBJ1-3; 7 nucleotides align to TRBD1. The junction had 8 bases not matched to a gene; V was cut back by 3 bases and J by 0 bases. The CDR3 is made up of 17 amino acids. The germline V gene encodes CDR1 KGHSH and CDR2 LQKENI. The CDR3 protein is CASSPLTGPDSGNTIYF. The DNA for the CDR3 is TGTGCCAGCTCACCTCTGACAGGGCCTGACTCTGGAAACACCATATATTTT. Variable domain in full (rest from reference TRBV18 and TRBJ1-3): NAGVMQNPRHLVRRRGQEARLRCSPMKGHSHVYWYRQLPEEGLKFMVYLQKENIIDESGMPKERFSAEFPKEGPSILRIQQVVRGDSAAYFCASSPLTGPDSGNTIYFGEGSWLTVV.

The gene calls are TRBV7-2 and TRBJ2-1, with no clear D. Germline CDR1 SGHTA, CDR2 FQGNSA. The CDR3 covers 13 residues. Trimming left V 4 bases short and J 5 bases short, with 9 bases between. The DNA of the CDR3 is TGTGCCAGCAGCTCCGAGCTAAACAATGAGCAGTTCTTC. Translated, it gives CASSSELNNEQFF.

This clone was detected only once. The chain couples TRBV5-6 to TRBJ2-2, with TRBD1 matching over 7 bases. Trimming removed 4 bases from V and 7 bases from J; junction bases left unmatched: 13. Germline values: CDR1 SGHDT, CDR2 YYEEEE. CDR3 length equals 16 residues. This CDR3 is CASSPGTLDRDGELFF. CDR3 coding DNA: TGTGCCAGCAGCCCTGGAACCCTTGACAGGGACGGGGAGCTGTTTTTT.

This chain uses TRBV5-8 with TRBJ2-3; no clear D gene. The length of the CDR3 is 11 residues. The V gene lost 1 base and the J gene lost 5 bases, with 2 bases spanning the gap. CDR1 and CDR2 from the germline V gene are SGHTS and YDEGEE. In nucleotides, the CDR3 is TGTGCCAGCAGCTTGTTAGATACGCAGTATTTT. This encodes CASSLLDTQYF.

The CDR3 here is CASSLDQGGNSPLHF. Here the CDR3 DNA reads TGTGCCAGCAGCTTAGATCAGGGGGGGAATTCACCCCTCCACTTT. The chain has TRBV11-2 and TRBJ1-6; TRBD1 matches 7 bases. V was pared by 0 bases and J by 7 bases, with 3 bases of the junction left unmatched. The germline V gene has CDR1 SGHAT and CDR2 FQNNGV. This CDR3 region has 15 residues.

The chain links TRBV19 to TRBJ1-5; maybe TRBD1 (5 bases). V was shortened by 2 bases and J by 1 base, with 18 bases between the two germline ends. The CDR3 covers 18 residues. Germline V lookup: CDR1 LNHDA, CDR2 SQIVND (reference sequence). CDR3 protein: CASSIRADSDGSNQPQHF. The CDR3 DNA is TGTGCCAGTAGTATACGGGCCGACAGTGATGGGAGCAATCAGCCCCAGCATTTT.

This sequence joins TRBV10-3 and TRBJ2-6; D call uncertain. Trimming removed 11 bases at V and 4 bases at J, with 15 bases between. This CDR3 has 14 amino acids. CDR1 is ENHRY, CDR2 SYGVKD, per germline. This CDR3 reads CAVYMPGGANVLTF. The CDR3 DNA is TGTGCCGTGTACATGCCGGGCGGGGCCAACGTCCTGACTTTC.

This clone was picked up a small number of times. The CDR3 coding sequence is TGTGCCAGCAGGGACAGGCGGGGTGGCTACACCTTC. This sequence encodes CASRDRRGGYTF. The chain carries TRBV6-1 and TRBJ1-2; 7 positions match TRBD1. Germline assignment: CDR1 MNHNS and CDR2 SASEGT. The length of the CDR3 is 12 residues. V dropped 6 bases and J dropped 7; count of bases not matched to a gene: 5.

This clone is a singleton in its sample. V is TRBV21-1 and J is TRBJ1-3. TRBV21-1 is marked as a pseudogene. This CDR3 has 15 amino acids. CDR3 amino acids: CASSKLGGSGNTIYF. The CDR3 bases are TGTGCCAGCAGCAAACTTGGGGGTTCTGGAAACACCATATATTTT.

A few counts support this clone. Other DNA sequences in this sample translate to the same CDR3. The rearrangement joins TRBV9 to TRBJ2-1; D might be TRBD2 (7 bases). This CDR3 spans 14 amino acids. With 7 bases removed from V and 2 bases from J, the gap between germline ends came to 13 bases. In germline, CDR1 is SGDLS, CDR2 YYNGEE. Here the CDR3 reads CASGGGGTYNEQFF. The CDR3 bases are TGTGCCAGCGGGGGCGGGGGCACCTACAATGAGCAGTTCTTC.